This T cell receptor beta chain was observed in a study of low-dose radiotherapy and immunotherapy resistance in tumors. Background on the study: Over 26 weeks, cohort 2 got 1 Gy every two weeks, reaching 13 Gy.

First-strand cDNA used TRAV- and TRBV-specific primers, covering alpha and beta chains. TCR amplification involved about 20 PCR cycles with a constant-region primer and V-primer adapter. Amplifying the isolated mRNA was done by in vitro transcription. Each CDR3 protein gets one entry after TCRdb re-called the reads with MiXCR. The sample shows about 44,000 distinct CDR3 sequences, under 30% of them seen only once. This clonotype was found many times. J gave up 2 bases and V 7 bases, and 5 bases lay outside the gene matches. Germline V lookup: CDR1 MNHNS, CDR2 SASEGT. The CDR3 spans 15 residues. The time point is: after trial treatment. Treatment denoted: LDRT plus nivolumab, ipilimumab, low-dose cyclophosphamide and aspirin (RACIN trial). Donors were dosed with nivolumab and ipilimumab; they also received aspirin, low-dose cyclophosphamide and low-dose radiotherapy.

This clonotype was sampled from a male donor with prostate cancer. The specimen comprised PBMCs, sampled after low-dose radiotherapy plus immunotherapy. The chain is built from TRBV6-1 and TRBJ1-5; 10 bases are shared with TRBD1. The CDR3 DNA reads as TGTGCCAGCAAATCCGGGACAGGGGGCAATCAGCCCCAGCATTTT. Translated: CASKSGTGGNQPQHF.